A selection of T cell receptor beta chains follows, all from one sample in a study of blood T cells in healthy people across ages. TCRdb re-analysed the 5' RACE reads in MiXCR, keeping a single row per CDR3 protein. The data show 1.5 million to 2 million distinct CDR3 sequences, with roughly two fifths seen just once and about 23% held by the top ten. Sequencing used blood. The receptors derive from a human donor in good health. CDR3s include the opening cysteine and the closing phenylalanine or tryptophan. A D gene is named only where the DNA matches it firmly. Not all rows give a size; the values are once, few, many and, for expanded clones, a class.

d_gene: .
abundance: once
j_gene: TRBJ1-2
v_gene: TRBV28
CDR3aa: CGSLQPGTNYGYTF
CDR3nt: TGTGGCAGCCTCCAACCGGGGACTAACTATGGCTACACCTTC

d_gene: .
abundance: .
j_gene: TRBJ1-1
v_gene: TRBV7-8
CDR3aa: CASSSLWDYGNTEAFF
CDR3nt: TGTGCCAGCAGCTCCCTTTGGGACTACGGGAACACTGAAGCTTTCTTT

d_gene: .
abundance: .
j_gene: TRBJ2-7
v_gene: TRBV5-1
CDR3aa: CASSLNARSRVGGSYEQYF
CDR3nt: TGCGCCAGCAGCTTGAATGCCCGGAGCCGGGTTGGGGGCTCCTACGAGCAGTACTTC

d_gene: .
abundance: .
j_gene: TRBJ2-7
v_gene: TRBV28
CDR3aa: CASSFVTDTYEQYF
CDR3nt: TGTGCCAGCAGTTTTGTGACGGACACCTACGAGCAGTACTTC

d_gene: .
abundance: .
j_gene: TRBJ2-7
v_gene: TRBV28
CDR3aa: CASSSPSGQTYEQYF
CDR3nt: TGTGCCAGCAGCTCCCCCTCAGGGCAAACCTACGAGCAGTACTTC

d_gene: .
abundance: .
j_gene: TRBJ2-1
v_gene: TRBV2
CDR3aa: CASSESVIIYNEQFF
CDR3nt: TGTGCCAGCAGTGAATCCGTCATAATTTACAATGAGCAGTTCTTC

d_gene: .
abundance: .
j_gene: TRBJ2-3
v_gene: TRBV20-1
CDR3aa: CSAHGGRDTQYF
CDR3nt: TGCAGTGCCCACGGGGGGCGGGATACGCAGTATTTT

d_gene: TRBD2
abundance: few
j_gene: TRBJ2-5
v_gene: TRBV20-1
CDR3aa: CSAINTGGETQYF
CDR3nt: TGCAGTGCTATTAATACGGGGGGAGAGACCCAGTACTTC

d_gene: .
abundance: few
j_gene: TRBJ2-1
v_gene: TRBV2
CDR3aa: CASSVTAGRGYSGRAQFF
CDR3nt: TGTGCCAGCAGTGTAACCGCGGGTAGGGGCTATTCTGGACGGGCGCAGTTCTTC

d_gene: .
abundance: .
j_gene: TRBJ2-7
v_gene: TRBV12-3/TRBV12-4
CDR3aa: CASSLDRNLGYEQYF
CDR3nt: TGTGCCAGCAGTTTAGACAGAAACCTTGGCTACGAGCAGTACTTC